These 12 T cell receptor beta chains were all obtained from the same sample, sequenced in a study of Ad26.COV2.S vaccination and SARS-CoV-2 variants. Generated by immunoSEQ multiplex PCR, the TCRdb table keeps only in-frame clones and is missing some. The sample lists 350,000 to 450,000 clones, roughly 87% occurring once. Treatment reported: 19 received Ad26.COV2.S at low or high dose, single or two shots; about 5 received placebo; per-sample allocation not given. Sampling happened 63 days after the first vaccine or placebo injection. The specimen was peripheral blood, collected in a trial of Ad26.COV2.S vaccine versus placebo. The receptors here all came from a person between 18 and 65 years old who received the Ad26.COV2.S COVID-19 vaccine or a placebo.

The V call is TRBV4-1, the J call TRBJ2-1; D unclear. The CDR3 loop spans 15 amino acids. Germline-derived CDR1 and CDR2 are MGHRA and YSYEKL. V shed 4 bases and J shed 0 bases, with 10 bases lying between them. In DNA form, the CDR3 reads TGCGCCAGCAGCCCTTCTCTTAGCTCCTACAATGAGCAGTTCTTC. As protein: CASSPSLSSYNEQFF.

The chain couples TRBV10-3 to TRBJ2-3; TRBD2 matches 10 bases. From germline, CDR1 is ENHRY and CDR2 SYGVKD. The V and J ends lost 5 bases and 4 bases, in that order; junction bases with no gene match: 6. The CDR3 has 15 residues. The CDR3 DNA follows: TGTGCCATCAGTCCGACTAGCGGGTCCCCAGATACGCAGTATTTT. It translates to CAISPTSGSPDTQYF.

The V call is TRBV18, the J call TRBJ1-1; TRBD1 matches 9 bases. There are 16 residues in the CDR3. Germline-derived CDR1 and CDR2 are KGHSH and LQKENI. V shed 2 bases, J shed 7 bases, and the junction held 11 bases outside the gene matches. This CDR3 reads CASSPSSGTGRDEAFF. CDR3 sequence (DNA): TGTGCCAGCTCACCAAGCTCCGGGACAGGGAGAGATGAAGCTTTCTTT.

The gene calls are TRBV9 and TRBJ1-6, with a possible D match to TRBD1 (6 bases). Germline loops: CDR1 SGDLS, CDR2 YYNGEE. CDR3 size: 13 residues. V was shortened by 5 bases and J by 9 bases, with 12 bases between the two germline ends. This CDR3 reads CASRDRALSPLHF. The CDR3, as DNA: TGTGCCAGCAGGGACAGAGCTCTTTCACCCCTCCACTTT.

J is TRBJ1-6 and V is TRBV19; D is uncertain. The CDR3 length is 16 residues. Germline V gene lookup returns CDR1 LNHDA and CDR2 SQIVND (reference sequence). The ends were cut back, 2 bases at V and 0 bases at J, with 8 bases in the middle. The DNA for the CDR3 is TGTGCCAGTAGTATAAGCTCGAGCTCCTATAATTCACCCCTCCACTTT. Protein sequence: CASSISSSSYNSPLHF.

This CDR3 is CASSSAGANVLTF. The CDR3 DNA reads TGTGCCAGCAGCTCCGCGGGGGCCAACGTCCTGACTTTC. V and J are TRBV7-3 and TRBJ2-6; D uncertain. The CDR3 has 13 residues. Germline CDR1 reads SGHTA; CDR2 reads FQGTGA. Trimming pared 4 bases from V and 4 bases from J, leaving 5 bases between. Full variable domain (outside the CDR3, taken from reference TRBV7-3 and TRBJ2-6): GAGVSQTPSNKVTEKGKYVELRCDPISGHTALYWYRQSLGQGPEFLIYFQGTGAADDSGLPNDRFFAVRPEGSVSTLKIQRTERGDSAVYLCASSSAGANVLTFGAGSRLTVL.

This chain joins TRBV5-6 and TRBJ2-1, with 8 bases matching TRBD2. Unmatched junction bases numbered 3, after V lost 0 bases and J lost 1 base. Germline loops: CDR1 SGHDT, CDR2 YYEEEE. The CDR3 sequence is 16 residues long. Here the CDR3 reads CASSLGPGGSYNEQFF. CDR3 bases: TGTGCCAGCAGCTTGGGCCCGGGGGGGTCCTACAATGAGCAGTTCTTC.

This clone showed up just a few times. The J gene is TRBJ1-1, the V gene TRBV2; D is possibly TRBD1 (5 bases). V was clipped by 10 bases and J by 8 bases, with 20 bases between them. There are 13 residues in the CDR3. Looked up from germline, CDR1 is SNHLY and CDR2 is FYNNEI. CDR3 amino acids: CATSPGLEREAFF. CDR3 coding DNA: TGTGCCACTTCTCCGGGGCTCGAGCGGGAAGCTTTCTTT.

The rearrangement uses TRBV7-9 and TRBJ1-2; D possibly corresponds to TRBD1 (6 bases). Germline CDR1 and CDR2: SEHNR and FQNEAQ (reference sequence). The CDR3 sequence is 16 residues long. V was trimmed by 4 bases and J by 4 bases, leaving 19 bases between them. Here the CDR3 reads CASSSDRDIQSYGYTF. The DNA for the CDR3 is TGTGCCAGCAGCTCGGACCGGGACATTCAATCCTATGGCTACACCTTC.

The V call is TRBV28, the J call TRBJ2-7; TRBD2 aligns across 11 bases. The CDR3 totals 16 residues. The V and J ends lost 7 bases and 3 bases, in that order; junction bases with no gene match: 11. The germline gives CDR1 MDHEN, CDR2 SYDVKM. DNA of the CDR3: TGTGCCAGCACACCTGGGACTAGCGGTCAGATCTACGAGCAGTACTTC. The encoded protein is CASTPGTSGQIYEQYF.

CDR3 region: CASSLAGGPPHEQYF. DNA for the CDR3: TGCGCCAGCAGCTTGGCCGGGGGGCCCCCCCACGAGCAGTACTTC. The J gene is TRBJ2-7, the V gene TRBV5-1, with D possibly being TRBD2 (7 bases). The V end was cut by 0 bases, the J end by 5 bases, with 15 bases between. The CDR3 covers 15 residues. CDR1 is SGHRS, CDR2 YFSETQ, per germline.

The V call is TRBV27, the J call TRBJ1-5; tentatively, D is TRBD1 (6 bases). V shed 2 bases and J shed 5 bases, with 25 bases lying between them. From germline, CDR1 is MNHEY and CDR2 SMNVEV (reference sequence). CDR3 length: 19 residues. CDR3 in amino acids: CASSLRNREYGDRYQPQHF. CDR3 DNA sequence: TGTGCCAGCAGTTTAAGAAACAGGGAATATGGGGATCGTTATCAGCCCCAGCATTTT.